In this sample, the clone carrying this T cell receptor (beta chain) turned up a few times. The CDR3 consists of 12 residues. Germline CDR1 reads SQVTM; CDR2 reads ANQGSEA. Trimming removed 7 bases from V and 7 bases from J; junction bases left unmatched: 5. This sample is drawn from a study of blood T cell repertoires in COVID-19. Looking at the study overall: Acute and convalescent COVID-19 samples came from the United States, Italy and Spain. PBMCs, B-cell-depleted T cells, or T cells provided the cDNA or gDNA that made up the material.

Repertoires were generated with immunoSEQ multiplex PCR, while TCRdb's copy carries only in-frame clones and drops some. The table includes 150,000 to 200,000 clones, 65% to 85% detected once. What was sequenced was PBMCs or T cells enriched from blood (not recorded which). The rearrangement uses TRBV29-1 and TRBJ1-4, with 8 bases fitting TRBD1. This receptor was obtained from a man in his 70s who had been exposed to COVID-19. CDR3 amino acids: CSGGQGTEKLFF. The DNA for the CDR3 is TGCAGCGGTGGACAGGGAACTGAAAAACTGTTTTTT.